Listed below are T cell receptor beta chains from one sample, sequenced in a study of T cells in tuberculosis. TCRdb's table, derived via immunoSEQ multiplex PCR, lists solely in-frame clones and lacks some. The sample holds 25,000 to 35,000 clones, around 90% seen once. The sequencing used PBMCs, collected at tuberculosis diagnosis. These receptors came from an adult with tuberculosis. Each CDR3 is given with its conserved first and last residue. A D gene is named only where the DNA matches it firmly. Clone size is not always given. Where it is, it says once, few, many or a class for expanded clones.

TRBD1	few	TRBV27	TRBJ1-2	CASRRTGRDGYTF	TGTGCCAGCAGAAGGACAGGGAGGGATGGCTACACCTTC
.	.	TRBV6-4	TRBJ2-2	CASSDIGGESNTGELFF	TGTGCCAGCAGTGACATAGGAGGGGAGTCGAACACCGGGGAGCTGTTTTTT
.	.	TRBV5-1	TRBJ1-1	CASSWEGHLNTEAFF	TGCGCCAGCAGCTGGGAGGGACATCTAAACACTGAAGCTTTCTTT
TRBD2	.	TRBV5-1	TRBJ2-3	CASSTGTSGSREQYF	TGCGCCAGCAGCACCGGGACTAGCGGGAGTCGTGAGCAGTATTTT
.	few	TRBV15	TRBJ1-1	CATSVLGGVEAFF	TGTGCCACCAGCGTCCTCGGGGGTGTTGAAGCTTTCTTT
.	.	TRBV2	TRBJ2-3	CATQAGDTQYF	TGTGCCACCCAGGCGGGAGATACGCAGTATTTT
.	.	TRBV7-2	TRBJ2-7	CASSFGLTYEQYF	TGTGCCAGCAGCTTTGGACTAACCTACGAGCAGTACTTC
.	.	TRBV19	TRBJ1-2	CATTPTGTNYGYTF	TGTGCCACCACCCCCACCGGGACAAACTATGGCTACACCTTC
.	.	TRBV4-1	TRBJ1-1	CASSQVSGREAFF	TGCGCCAGCAGCCAAGTCTCCGGGAGAGAAGCTTTCTTT
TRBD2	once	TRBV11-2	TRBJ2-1	CASSLVASGASYNEQFF	TGTGCCAGCAGCTTAGTGGCTAGCGGCGCCTCCTACAATGAGCAGTTCTTC
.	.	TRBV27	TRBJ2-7	CASSPPLPSGPYEQYF	TGTGCCAGCAGCCCCCCCCTCCCCAGCGGTCCTTACGAGCAGTACTTC
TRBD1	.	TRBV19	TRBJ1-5	CASSIGWGTGVSQPQHF	TGTGCCAGTAGTATAGGTTGGGGGACAGGGGTTTCCCAGCCCCAGCATTTT
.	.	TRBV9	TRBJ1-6	CASSVDGGSNSPLHF	TGTGCCAGCAGCGTAGATGGGGGCTCTAATTCACCCCTCCACTTT
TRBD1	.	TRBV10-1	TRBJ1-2	CASSDGPTGQHYGYTF	TGCGCCAGCAGTGACGGACCGACAGGGCAGCACTATGGCTACACCTTC
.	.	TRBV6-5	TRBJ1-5	CASSSPGFNQPQHF	TGTGCCAGCAGTTCGCCAGGATTCAATCAGCCCCAGCATTTT
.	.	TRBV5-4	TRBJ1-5	CASSFEGVEPQHF	TGTGCCAGCAGCTTCGAAGGGGTCGAGCCCCAGCATTTT
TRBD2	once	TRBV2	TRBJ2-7	CASSHGTSGYEQYF	TGTGCCAGCAGTCACGGGACTAGCGGATACGAGCAGTACTTC
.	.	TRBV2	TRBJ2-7	CASKETVLSYEQYF	TGTGCCAGTAAGGAGACGGTCCTCTCCTACGAGCAGTACTTC
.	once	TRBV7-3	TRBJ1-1	CASSLQGGDTEAFF	TGTGCCAGCAGTTTACAGGGAGGGGACACTGAAGCTTTCTTT
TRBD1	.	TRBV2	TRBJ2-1	CASAATGGRGDEQFF	TGTGCCAGCGCAGCGACAGGGGGCAGGGGAGATGAGCAGTTCTTC
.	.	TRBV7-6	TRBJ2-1	CASSLASGSGYNEQFF	TGTGCCAGCAGCTTAGCTTCCGGGAGCGGGTACAATGAGCAGTTCTTC
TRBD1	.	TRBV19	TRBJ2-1	CASSQTGNEQFF	TGTGCCAGTAGCCAGACAGGGAATGAGCAGTTCTTC
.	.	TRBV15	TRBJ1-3	CATSRDLRNTIYF	TGTGCCACCAGCAGAGATCTCCGAAACACCATATATTTT
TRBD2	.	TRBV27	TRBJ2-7	CASKYASGAPYEQYF	TGTGCCAGCAAATATGCGAGCGGGGCCCCCTACGAGCAGTACTTC
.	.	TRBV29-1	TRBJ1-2	CSVDGALDGYTF	TGCAGCGTTGATGGGGCTCTCGATGGCTACACCTTC
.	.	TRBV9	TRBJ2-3	CASSVVNAGDTQYF	TGTGCCAGCAGCGTAGTCAACGCGGGAGATACGCAGTATTTT
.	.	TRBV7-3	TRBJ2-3	CASSLGHSTDTQYF	TGTGCCAGCAGCTTGGGCCACAGCACAGATACGCAGTATTTT
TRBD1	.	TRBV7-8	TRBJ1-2	CASSLTGTGANYGYTF	TGTGCCAGCAGCTTGACCGGGACAGGGGCGAACTATGGCTACACCTTC
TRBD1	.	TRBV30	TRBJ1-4	CAWSSFGGQTNEKLFF	TGTGCCTGGAGTTCGTTTGGGGGACAGACTAATGAAAAACTGTTTTTT
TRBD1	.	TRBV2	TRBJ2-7	CASSDAGTGREQYF	TGTGCCAGCAGTGACGCCGGGACAGGGCGCGAGCAGTACTTC
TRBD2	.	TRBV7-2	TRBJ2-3	CASSLLSGGRTDTQYF	TGTGCCAGCAGCCTCCTCAGCGGGGGCCGCACAGATACGCAGTATTTT
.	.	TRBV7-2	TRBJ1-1	CASSTDRFTEAFF	TGTGCCAGCAGCACCGACAGGTTCACTGAAGCTTTCTTT
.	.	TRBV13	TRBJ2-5	CASSLGGPAEIQETQYF	TGTGCCAGCAGCTTAGGAGGGCCAGCGGAAATACAAGAGACCCAGTACTTC
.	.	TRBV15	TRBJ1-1	CATSRGRQQNTEAFF	TGTGCCACCAGCAGAGGACGACAGCAGAACACTGAAGCTTTCTTT
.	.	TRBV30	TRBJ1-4	CAWSVISEKLFF	TGTGCCTGGAGTGTAATTTCAGAAAAACTGTTTTTT
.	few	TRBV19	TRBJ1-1	CASLRNTEAFF	TGTGCCAGCCTAAGGAACACTGAAGCTTTCTTT